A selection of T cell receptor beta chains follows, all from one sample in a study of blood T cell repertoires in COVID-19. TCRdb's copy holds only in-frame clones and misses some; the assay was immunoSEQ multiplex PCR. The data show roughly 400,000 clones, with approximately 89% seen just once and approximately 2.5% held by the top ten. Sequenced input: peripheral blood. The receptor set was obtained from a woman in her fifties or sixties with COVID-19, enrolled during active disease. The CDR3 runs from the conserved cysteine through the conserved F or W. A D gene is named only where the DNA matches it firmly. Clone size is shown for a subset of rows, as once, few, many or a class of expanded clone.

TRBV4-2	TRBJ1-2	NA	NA	CASSQDAGRNYGYTF	TGTGCCAGCAGCCAAGACGCGGGGAGGAACTATGGCTACACCTTC
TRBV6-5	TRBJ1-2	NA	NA	CASSQGQRLYGYTF	TGTGCCAGCAGCCAAGGACAGCGTTTATATGGCTACACCTTC
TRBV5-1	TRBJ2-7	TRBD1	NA	CASSDDRVAYEQYF	TGCGCCAGCAGCGATGACAGGGTTGCATACGAGCAGTACTTC
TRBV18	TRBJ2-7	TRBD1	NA	CASSRDRGYEQYF	TGTGCCAGCTCACGTGACAGGGGGTACGAGCAGTACTTC
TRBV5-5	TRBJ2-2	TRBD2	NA	CASSFLLALNTGELFF	TGTGCCAGCAGCTTCTTACTAGCGTTGAACACCGGGGAGCTGTTTTTT
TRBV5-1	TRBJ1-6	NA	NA	CASRTIAGNSPLHF	TGCGCCAGCCGCACAATCGCGGGTAATTCACCCCTCCACTTT
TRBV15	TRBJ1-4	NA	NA	CATNLRGGGESEKLFF	TGTGCCACCAACCTGAGGGGTGGAGGGGAATCTGAAAAACTGTTTTTT
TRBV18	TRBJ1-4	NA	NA	CASSPRPGGNEKLFF	TGTGCCAGCTCACCACGACCCGGGGGAAATGAAAAACTGTTTTTT
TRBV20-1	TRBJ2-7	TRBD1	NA	CSARGTGEQYF	TGCAGTGCTAGAGGGACAGGCGAGCAGTACTTC
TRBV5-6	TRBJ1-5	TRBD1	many	CASSFGQTGGYQPQHF	TGTGCCAGCAGCTTTGGGCAGACAGGGGGTTATCAGCCCCAGCATTTT
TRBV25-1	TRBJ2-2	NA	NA	CASSEWATSNTGELFF	TGTGCCAGCAGTGAATGGGCCACATCGAACACCGGGGAGCTGTTTTTT
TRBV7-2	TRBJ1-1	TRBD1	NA	CASSPRDRGRYINTEAFF	TGTGCCAGCAGCCCCCGGGACAGGGGGCGATACATCAACACTGAAGCTTTCTTT
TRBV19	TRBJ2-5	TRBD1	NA	CASSPSPDRGGETQYF	TGTGCCAGTAGTCCCTCACCGGACAGGGGAGGGGAGACCCAGTACTTC
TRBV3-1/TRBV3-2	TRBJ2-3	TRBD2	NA	CASSPRLAGGEDTQYF	TGTGCCAGCAGCCCCCGACTAGCGGGGGGGGAAGATACGCAGTATTTT
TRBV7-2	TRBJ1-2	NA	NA	CASSLGWDTLNYGYTF	TGTGCCAGCAGCCTCGGCTGGGACACCCTGAACTATGGCTACACCTTC
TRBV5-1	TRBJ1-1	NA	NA	CASSLEGGNTEAFF	TGCGCCAGCAGCTTGGAAGGAGGGAACACTGAAGCTTTCTTT
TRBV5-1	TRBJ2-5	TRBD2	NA	CASSRTSATQETQYF	TGCGCCAGCAGTCGGACTAGCGCCACTCAAGAGACCCAGTACTTC
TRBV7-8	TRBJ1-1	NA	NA	CASRTGLLDTEAFF	TGTGCCAGCAGAACAGGGTTGTTGGACACTGAAGCTTTCTTT
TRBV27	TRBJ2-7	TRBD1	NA	CASRGTGKPYEQYF	TGTGCCAGCAGGGGGACAGGTAAACCTTACGAGCAGTACTTC
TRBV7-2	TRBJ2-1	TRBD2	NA	CASSLGGGRIYEQFF	TGTGCCAGCAGCTTAGGCGGGGGGCGGATATATGAGCAGTTCTTC
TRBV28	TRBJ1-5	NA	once	CASLWGTGRWEPQHF	TGTGCCAGCTTATGGGGTACAGGGCGGTGGGAGCCCCAGCATTTT
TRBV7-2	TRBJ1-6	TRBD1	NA	CASSLGTGFPTRDLHF	TGTGCCAGCAGCCTAGGGACAGGGTTCCCTACCAGGGATCTCCACTTT
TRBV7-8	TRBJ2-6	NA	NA	CASSLDREGPRRPGANVLTF	TGTGCCAGCAGCTTAGACAGGGAGGGTCCCCGACGCCCTGGGGCCAACGTCCTGACTTTC
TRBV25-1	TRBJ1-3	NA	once	CASSPGHRSGNTIYF	TGTGCCAGCAGTCCGGGACACCGCTCTGGAAACACCATATATTTT
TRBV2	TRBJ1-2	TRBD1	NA	CASSFDRDGGYTF	TGTGCCAGCAGTTTCGACAGGGACGGGGGCTACACCTTC
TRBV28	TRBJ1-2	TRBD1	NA	CASSPSLDRGPIYGYTF	TGTGCCAGCAGTCCGAGCCTGGACAGGGGGCCGATCTATGGCTACACCTTC
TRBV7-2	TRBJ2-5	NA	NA	CASSLAAETQYF	TGTGCCAGCAGCTTAGCAGCAGAGACCCAGTACTTC
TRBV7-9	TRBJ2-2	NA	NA	CASTSGTNTGELFF	TGTGCCAGCACCTCCGGGACGAACACCGGGGAGCTGTTTTTT
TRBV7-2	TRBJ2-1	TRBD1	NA	CASSEWTGSYNEQFF	TGTGCCAGCAGCGAGTGGACAGGGTCCTACAATGAGCAGTTCTTC
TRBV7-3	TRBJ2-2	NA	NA	CASSLPPGELFF	TGTGCCAGCAGCCTCCCCCCCGGGGAGCTGTTTTTT
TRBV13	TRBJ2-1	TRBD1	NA	CASSTDDRGRLREQFF	TGTGCCAGCAGCACAGATGACAGGGGGCGTTTAAGGGAGCAGTTCTTC
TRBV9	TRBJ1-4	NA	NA	CASSVEGGQWASKLFF	TGTGCCAGCAGCGTAGAAGGTGGACAGTGGGCCTCAAAACTGTTTTTT
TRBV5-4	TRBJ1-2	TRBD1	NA	CASSIGTGGGYTF	TGTGCCAGCAGCATAGGGACAGGGGGTGGCTACACCTTC
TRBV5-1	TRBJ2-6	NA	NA	CASSLSGGGSGANVLTF	TGCGCCAGCAGCTTGTCAGGGGGAGGTTCTGGGGCCAACGTCCTGACTTTC
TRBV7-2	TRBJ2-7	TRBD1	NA	CASSLGQGGLYEQYF	TGTGCCAGCAGCCTTGGACAGGGGGGTCTCTACGAGCAGTACTTC
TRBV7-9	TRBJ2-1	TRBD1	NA	CASSLVDRGIGFF	TGTGCCAGCAGCTTAGTTGACAGGGGTATCGGGTTCTTC
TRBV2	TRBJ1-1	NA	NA	CASRKDSPFWAFF	TGTGCCAGCAGAAAGGACAGCCCTTTCTGGGCTTTCTTT
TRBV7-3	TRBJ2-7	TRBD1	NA	CASSLNRGEQYF	TGTGCCAGCAGCCTGAACAGGGGAGAGCAGTACTTC
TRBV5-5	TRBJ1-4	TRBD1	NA	CASSGGTGQGFSEKLFF	TGTGCCAGCAGCGGGGGGACAGGGCAGGGTTTTAGTGAAAAACTGTTTTTT
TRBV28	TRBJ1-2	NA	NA	CASSSQPERDGYTF	TGTGCCAGCAGTTCGCAGCCGGAGAGAGATGGCTACACCTTC
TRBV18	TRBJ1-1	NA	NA	CASSPKSRGTEAFF	TGTGCCAGCTCTCCAAAGAGCAGGGGCACTGAAGCTTTCTTT
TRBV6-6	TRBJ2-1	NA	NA	CASSREGLPSSYNEQFF	TGTGCCAGCAGTCGCGAGGGACTTCCGAGCTCCTACAATGAGCAGTTCTTC